A single sample is the source of the 19 T cell receptor beta chains below, sequenced in a study of blood T cell repertoires in COVID-19. The table came from immunoSEQ multiplex PCR; TCRdb's copy has only in-frame clones and leaves some out. This table has 150,000 or so clones, 88% appearing once. The sample consisted of peripheral blood. The receptors originated from a woman in her sixties or seventies with acute or convalescent COVID-19.

This chain links TRBV3-1 (or the pseudogene TRBV3-2) with TRBJ2-7; TRBD2 is a possible D gene (5 bases). CDR3 length: 14 amino acids. V gave up 3 bases and J gave up 3 bases, with 12 bases separating them. Looked up from germline, CDR1 is LGHDT and CDR2 is YNNKEL (reference sequence). CDR3 DNA: TGTGCCAGCAGCCAGACCGAGGGCGGCTACGAGCAGTACTTC. This encodes CASSQTEGGYEQYF.

Written as DNA, the CDR3 is TGCGCCAGCAGCTCCCTGGCGACAGGGGGCGCCGGTAATGAAAAACTGTTTTTT. It encodes CASSSLATGGAGNEKLFF. The rearrangement joins TRBV5-1 to TRBJ1-4; TRBD1 matches at 10 bases. Germline CDR1 is SGHRS and CDR2 is YFSETQ. Trimming cost V 3 bases and J 4 bases; bases outside gene matches: 12. The CDR3 extends over 18 amino acids.

The J gene is TRBJ2-1, the V gene TRBV7-3; tentative D call: TRBD2 (6 bases). This CDR3 comprises 16 residues. Germline V gene sequence: CDR1 SGHTA, CDR2 FQGTGA. The germline V and J ends were trimmed by 1 base and 9 bases, with 19 bases remaining between them. The CDR3, as DNA: TGTGCCAGCAGCTTAATTAGCGGTCTAGCCCAGGGTGAGCAGTTCTTC. Translating gives CASSLISGLAQGEQFF.

The gene calls are TRBV6-2 or TRBV6-3 and TRBJ1-1; possibly TRBD1 for D (6 bases). Trimming took 5 bases from V and 5 from J, leaving 15 bases between them. The CDR3 has 14 residues. CDR1 is MNHEY, CDR2 SVGEGT, per germline. Here the CDR3 DNA reads TGTGCCAGCAGTCGCGGGGGGCTGATGACTGAAGCTTTCTTT. Its protein is CASSRGGLMTEAFF.

With regard to this clone: The germline gene is not matched at one end of the junction; a read error may be the cause. The rearrangement links TRBV7-7 to TRBJ2-7, with TRBD2 as a possible D gene (6 bases). Germline CDR1 reads SSHAT; CDR2 reads FNYEAQ (reference sequence). The length of the CDR3 is 15 residues. CDR3: CASSFRDGSSYEQYF. The CDR3 nucleotides are TGTGCTAGCAGCTTTAGGGACGGGAGCTCCTACGAGCAGTACTTC. The full variable domain, its missing parts supplied by reference TRBV7-7 and TRBJ2-7, is GAGVSQSPRYKVTKRGQDVTLRCDPISSHATLYWYQQALGQGPEFLTYFNYEAQPDKSGLPSDRFSAERPEGSISTLTIQRTEQRDSAMYRCASSFRDGSSYEQYFGPGTRLTVT.

This chain joins TRBV12-3 or TRBV12-4 and TRBJ1-1; TRBD1 is a possible D gene (6 bases). V gave up 6 bases and J gave up 5 bases, with 10 bases separating them. The CDR3 extends over 12 amino acids. CDR3 protein: CASSQTGTEAFF. DNA for the CDR3: TGTGCCAGCAGCCAAACAGGGACTGAAGCTTTCTTT.

The chain joins TRBV30 to TRBJ1-2; 10 bases agree with TRBD1. Per germline, CDR1 GTSNPN and CDR2 SVGIG (reference sequence). Trimming at V came to 4 bases and at J to 6 bases, leaving 5 bases not matched to a gene. CDR3 length equals 13 residues. The CDR3 DNA reads TGTGCCTGGAATAGACAGGGGGCCAATGGCTACACCTTC. It codes for CAWNRQGANGYTF. Complete variable domain (other parts from reference TRBV30 and TRBJ1-2): SQTIHQWPATLVQPVGSPLSLECTVEGTSNPNLYWYRQAAGRGLQLLFYSVGIGQISSEVPQNLSASRPQDRQFILSSKKLLLSDSGFYLCAWNRQGANGYTFGSGTRLTVV.

This clone was observed a few times. The chain links TRBV19 to TRBJ1-1; 10 bases match TRBD1. Germline CDR1 is LNHDA and CDR2 is SQIVND (reference sequence). Trimming at V came to 1 base and at J to 5 bases, leaving 4 bases not matched to a gene. This CDR3 is 15 amino acids long. The CDR3 spells CASSIGGTGATEAFF. The CDR3 DNA reads as TGTGCCAGTAGTATAGGCGGGACAGGGGCTACTGAAGCTTTCTTT.

The chain has TRBV3-1 (or the pseudogene TRBV3-2) and TRBJ2-3; TRBD1 is a possible D gene (5 bases). CDR1 is LGHDT and CDR2 is YNNKEL in the germline V gene (reference sequence). V gave up 2 bases and J gave up 0 bases, with 12 bases separating them. The CDR3 length is 16 residues. The CDR3 DNA sequence: TGTGCCAGCAGCCAAACAGGTGGGGTCAGCACAGATACGCAGTATTTT. Protein: CASSQTGGVSTDTQYF.

The genes are TRBV9 and TRBJ2-2; the D is unclear. The germline gives CDR1 SGDLS, CDR2 YYNGEE. V lost 0 bases and J lost 0, with 3 bases in between. This CDR3 is built from 14 residues. CDR3 nucleotides: TGTGCCAGCAGCGTAGCCACGAACACCGGGGAGCTGTTTTTT. This encodes CASSVATNTGELFF.

J is TRBJ1-2 and V is TRBV19, with 8 bases aligning to TRBD1. This CDR3 has 14 residues. CDR1 and CDR2 from the germline V gene are LNHDA and SQIVND (reference sequence). V trimming: 6 bases; J trimming: 4 bases; junction bases outside the gene matches: 7. The CDR3: CASRHQGAGYGYTF. As DNA, the CDR3 is TGTGCCAGTAGGCACCAGGGGGCTGGCTATGGCTACACCTTC.

This clone was found a few times. This chain uses TRBV19 with TRBJ2-1, with 10 bases identical to TRBD1. The V gene end was trimmed by 10 bases and the J gene end by 7 bases; junction bases not matched to a gene: 13. Germline loops: CDR1 LNHDA, CDR2 SQIVND (reference sequence). CDR3 size: 15 residues. CDR3 in DNA: TGTGCCACCGATTCCGACAGGGGGCGGGGGAATGAGCAGTTCTTC. It codes for CATDSDRGRGNEQFF.

V usage is TRBV24-1 and J usage is TRBJ2-1; possibly TRBD1 for D (6 bases). V was cut by 4 bases and J by 10 bases, with 19 bases left in between. The germline gives CDR1 KGHDR, CDR2 SFDVKD. The CDR3 has 15 residues. CDR3 nucleotide sequence: TGTGCCACCAGTGAAGCCGGGACAAGGGCCCGGGAGCAGTTCTTC. It specifies CATSEAGTRAREQFF.

The chain links TRBV10-3 to TRBJ2-5, with D perhaps matching TRBD2 (6 bases). Trimming took off 10 bases at V and 5 bases at J, with 14 bases between the two ends. Germline CDR1 is ENHRY and CDR2 is SYGVKD. The CDR3 extends over 12 amino acids. The CDR3 nucleotides are TGTGCCACCCTGGGGGAGGAGGAGACCCAGTACTTC. The encoded protein is CATLGEEETQYF.

The rearrangement uses TRBV3-1 (or the pseudogene TRBV3-2) and TRBJ1-2; TRBD1 aligns across 7 bases. V lost 3 bases to trimming and J lost 6 bases; unmatched junction nucleotides: 4. The germline V gene has CDR1 LGHDT and CDR2 YNNKEL (reference sequence). This CDR3 has 13 amino acids. This CDR3 reads CASSHITGDGYTF. The CDR3, as DNA: TGTGCCAGCAGCCACATTACAGGGGATGGCTACACCTTC.

The chain recombines TRBV27 with TRBJ2-3; possible D gene TRBD1, 6 bases. The CDR3 length is 15 residues. Germline loops: CDR1 MNHEY, CDR2 SMNVEV (reference sequence). The V end lost 6 bases, the J end lost 1 base, and 14 bases lay between the germline ends. The CDR3 DNA follows: TGTGCCAGCAGCAAAAGGACAGAGCGCACAGATACGCAGTATTTT. Protein: CASSKRTERTDTQYF.

V and J are TRBV10-3 and TRBJ1-5; TRBD1 aligns across 10 bases. CDR1 and CDR2 from the germline V gene are ENHRY and SYGVKD. The CDR3 spans 18 residues. Trimming at V came to 0 bases and at J to 6 bases, leaving 11 bases not matched to a gene. The CDR3 DNA reads TGTGCCATCAGTGAGTCCACGACAGGGGGCGATGTCAGTCAGCCCCAGCATTTT. It specifies CAISESTTGGDVSQPQHF.

The chain has TRBV3-1 (or the pseudogene TRBV3-2) and TRBJ1-3; D unresolved. Trimming shortened V by 1 base and J by 3 bases, and 7 bases separated the two germline ends. Per the germline V gene, CDR1 is LGHDT and CDR2 is YNNKEL (reference sequence). CDR3 length equals 14 residues. CDR3 residues: CASSQVTGGNTIYF. CDR3 nucleotides: TGTGCCAGCAGCCAAGTAACGGGTGGAAACACCATATATTTT.

This clone has more than one count but fewer than ten. The chain recombines TRBV3-1 (or the pseudogene TRBV3-2) with TRBJ1-1, with TRBD1 matching over 9 bases. Germline V gene lookup returns CDR1 LGHDT and CDR2 YNNKEL (reference sequence). The CDR3 spans 16 residues. After removal of 4 bases from V and 4 bases from J, the junction contained 10 bases not matched to a gene. The CDR3 bases are TGTGCCAGCAGCCGCACAGGGGGCGCAGGAAGCACTGAAGCTTTCTTT. This sequence encodes CASSRTGGAGSTEAFF.